These 19 T cell receptor beta chains were all obtained from the same sample, sequenced in a study of human CD8 memory T cell subsets. Libraries of TCR beta chains were produced by 5' RACE (UMI-labeled). For each CDR3 protein, TCRdb gives one entry from its re-call of the 5' RACE reads, without DNA. Its listing shows more than 10,000 distinct CDR3 sequences. Sequencing input: CD8+ stem-like memory T cells (TSCM and TCM) sorted from PBMCs. Subset in this sample: stem-like memory CD8 T cells (TSTEM), CCR7+ PD-1- TIGIT-. These TCRs come from a human donor in good health.

This clonotype is called medium-sized based on its frequency. The V and J genes are TRBV11-2 and TRBJ2-7; TCRdb indicates TRBD1, and absent DNA this call remains unverified. CDR3 size: 16 residues. Germline CDR1 SGHAT, CDR2 FQNNGV. The CDR3 here is CASSSPGQGTPYEQYF.

The CDR3 loop is CASSEAMLETQYF. The chain employs TRBV9 and TRBJ2-5. Germline-derived CDR1 and CDR2 are SGDLS and YYNGEE. The CDR3 contains 13 residues.

This chain uses TRBV12-3 or TRBV12-4 with TRBJ1-3; TCRdb's assignment of TRBD1 cannot be checked, as there is no DNA. This CDR3 region has 15 residues. CDR3 residues: CAGTRGTGAGNTIYF.

This clonotype shows up as medium-sized by frequency. The CDR3 sequence: CASLLDTGFGAFF. The V call is TRBV12-3 or TRBV12-4, the J call TRBJ1-1. This CDR3 has 13 amino acids.

In terms of frequency, this clonotype is medium-sized. V is TRBV14 and J is TRBJ2-1; TCRdb lists TRBD1, though no DNA is available to test this call. The CDR3 extends over 14 amino acids. Germline assignment: CDR1 SGHDN and CDR2 FVKESK. CDR3 sequence reads: CASSQRTPSAEQFF.

The chain has TRBV29-1 and TRBJ2-5; TCRdb outputs TRBD1, but without DNA this stays unchecked. CDR3 length equals 14 residues. Germline assignment: CDR1 SQVTM and CDR2 ANQGSEA. This chain's CDR3 is CSVEGTETQETQYF.

The chain is built from TRBV7-9 and TRBJ2-7; TCRdb lists TRBD1, though no DNA is available to test this call. This CDR3 has 15 residues. Per germline, CDR1 SEHNR and CDR2 FQNEAQ (reference sequence). The CDR3 protein is CASSLWTGDSYEQYF.

V is TRBV2 and J is TRBJ2-2; the TRBD1 assignment by TCRdb is unverifiable without DNA. CDR1 SNHLY and CDR2 FYNNEI come from the germline V gene. The CDR3 contains 13 residues. CDR3 residues: CASSSPGAGELFF.

The genes are TRBV7-8 and TRBJ2-3; lacking DNA, the TRBD1 call made by TCRdb goes unchecked. This CDR3 spans 15 amino acids. From germline, CDR1 is SGHVS and CDR2 FQNEAQ. The CDR3 loop is CASSFLGQSTDTQYF.

CDR3 sequence: CASSPTGANEQFF. This rearrangement joins TRBV27 to TRBJ2-1; checking the TCRdb D call of TRBD1 is not possible without DNA. Germline V gene lookup returns CDR1 MNHEY and CDR2 SMNVEV (reference sequence). The CDR3 has 13 residues.

In terms of frequency, this clonotype is medium-sized. The J gene is TRBJ1-5, the V gene TRBV29-1; the D call from TCRdb, TRBD1, cannot be confirmed without DNA. The CDR3 extends over 13 amino acids. Germline-derived CDR1 and CDR2 are SQVTM and ANQGSEA. The CDR3 sequence: CSVPGGSNQPQHF. The whole variable domain, remainder taken from reference TRBV29-1 and TRBJ1-5, is SAVISQKPSRDICQRGTSLTIQCQVDSQVTMMFWYRQQPGQSLTLIATANQGSEATYESGFVIDKFPISRPNLTFSTLTVSNMSPEDSSIYLCSVPGGSNQPQHFGDGTRLSIL.

This chain links TRBV12-3 or TRBV12-4 with TRBJ2-1; TCRdb's D gene call, TRBD2, goes unchecked for lack of DNA. The length of the CDR3 is 14 residues. This CDR3 reads CASSRGLGWNEQFF.

The chain combines TRBV9 with TRBJ1-5. The CDR3 loop spans 13 amino acids. Germline CDR1 is SGDLS and CDR2 is YYNGEE. CDR3 sequence reads: CASSDAGNQPQHF. The entire variable domain, with the rest obtained from reference TRBV9 and TRBJ1-5, is as follows: DSGVTQTPKHLITATGQRVTLRCSPRSGDLSVYWYQQSLDQGLQFLIQYYNGEERAKGNILERFSAQQFPDLHSELNLSSLELGDSALYFCASSDAGNQPQHFGDGTRLSIL.

CDR3 amino acids: CASSVGRGNTEAFF. The rearrangement links TRBV6-1 to TRBJ1-1; the TCRdb D gene call, TRBD1, has no DNA to confirm it. CDR1 and CDR2 (germline): MNHNS, SASEGT. The CDR3 covers 14 residues.

J is TRBJ2-5 and V is TRBV5-5; TCRdb designates TRBD2, a call that cannot be tested without DNA. The germline gives CDR1 SGHKS, CDR2 YYEKEE (reference sequence). The CDR3 is 17 residues long. This CDR3 is CASSPPEGLPRGGTQYF.

The chain links TRBV20-1 to TRBJ2-1. CDR1 DFQATT and CDR2 SNEGSKA come from the germline V gene (reference sequence). The CDR3 length is 12 residues. The CDR3: CSALIVGNQQFF.

The J gene is TRBJ2-1, the V gene TRBV5-1. Per germline, CDR1 SGHRS and CDR2 YFSETQ. CDR3 size: 13 residues. The CDR3 region is CASSLSGYDEQFF.

CDR3: CASSPTGTGVYGYTF. V and J are TRBV12-3 or TRBV12-4 and TRBJ1-2; the D call from TCRdb, TRBD1, cannot be confirmed without DNA. The CDR3 totals 15 residues.

V is TRBV15 and J is TRBJ2-1. The CDR3 extends over 15 amino acids. Germline CDR1 is LNHNV and CDR2 is YYDKDF (reference sequence). This chain's CDR3 is CATSLRVNPGNEQFF.